The 5 T cell receptor beta chains below come from one sample, sequenced in a study of T cell responses to AZD1222 COVID-19 vaccine. Some clones are missing from TCRdb's copy, which holds only in-frame ones; the method was immunoSEQ multiplex PCR. The sample records some 120,000 clones, roughly 88% being singletons. The sequencing here drew on peripheral blood, taken on day 0 of AZD1222 vaccination. These TCRs come from an adult in good health.

This sequence joins TRBV5-6 and TRBJ1-1; 8 bases match TRBD1. The CDR3 spans 15 residues. Per the germline V gene, CDR1 is SGHDT and CDR2 is YYEEEE. V trimming: 2 bases; J trimming: 2 bases; junction bases outside the gene matches: 5. The CDR3 spells CASSLGTGANTEAFF. The CDR3 coding sequence is TGTGCCAGCAGCTTAGGGACAGGAGCTAACACTGAAGCTTTCTTT.

This clone was counted between two and nine times. This chain links TRBV6-2 or TRBV6-3 with TRBJ1-5; 7 nucleotides line up with TRBD1. The trim removed 6 bases at V and 6 bases at J, leaving 11 bases unmatched. Germline CDR1 is MNHEY and CDR2 is SVGEGT. The length of the CDR3 is 15 residues. The CDR3 reads CASSSDRANGQPQHF. For the CDR3, the DNA is TGTGCCAGCAGCTCCGACAGGGCCAACGGTCAGCCCCAGCATTTT.

The chain carries TRBV19 and TRBJ2-7, with 7 positions matching TRBD2. Trimming cost V 3 bases and J 0 bases; bases outside gene matches: 8. The CDR3 has 16 amino acids. Germline CDR1 LNHDA, CDR2 SQIVND (reference sequence). CDR3 coding DNA: TGTGCCAGTAGTATTGACGGGGGGTTCAGCTCCTACGAGCAGTACTTC. It translates to CASSIDGGFSSYEQYF. The whole variable domain, remainder taken from reference TRBV19 and TRBJ2-7, is DGGITQSPKYLFRKEGQNVTLSCEQNLNHDAMYWYRQDPGQGLRLIYYSQIVNDFQKGDIAEGYSVSREKKESFPLTVTSAQKNPTAFYLCASSIDGGFSSYEQYFGPGTRLTVT.

CDR3 sequence: CASSGQGGQPQHF. The CDR3 nucleotides read TGTGCCAGCAGTGGACAGGGAGGTCAGCCCCAGCATTTT. This chain uses TRBV12-3 or TRBV12-4 with TRBJ1-5, with 8 nucleotides matching TRBD1. This CDR3 has 13 amino acids. Germline trimming cut 5 bases from V and 6 bases from J; bases unmatched to any gene: 3.

The chain couples TRBV28 to TRBJ2-1; 7 nucleotides match TRBD2. V lost 7 bases to trimming and J lost 7 bases; unmatched junction nucleotides: 7. The germline gives CDR1 MDHEN, CDR2 SYDVKM. The CDR3 spans 13 residues. The CDR3 is CASKTGGFNEQFF. In DNA, the CDR3 is TGTGCCAGCAAAACGGGGGGTTTTAATGAGCAGTTCTTC.